The 32 T cell receptor beta chains in this list originate from one sample, sequenced in a study of TIL therapy for anti-PD-1-resistant metastatic lung cancer. Time point indicated: pre-treatment sample, taken before nivolumab and TIL therapy. Sequencing used immunoSEQ v3. Data came from immunoSEQ multiplex PCR; TCRdb stores just in-frame clones and leaves some out. This sample has about 50,000 clones, with approximately 86% found just once. Sequencing was performed on blood, taken at baseline. The receptors were sampled from a person between 25 and 80 years old with non-small cell lung cancer.

This sequence joins TRBV18 and TRBJ1-1; D is ambiguous. From germline, CDR1 is KGHSH and CDR2 LQKENI. CDR3 length: 13 residues. V dropped 6 bases and J dropped 6 bases, with 14 bases sitting between them. CDR3 bases: TGTGCCAGCTCCCAAGGTCTCTTTCCTGAAGCTTTCTTT. It codes for CASSQGLFPEAFF.

There are a few counts of this clone. The chain joins TRBV28 to TRBJ1-1, with D unresolved. Trimming stripped 0 bases from V and 3 bases from J, with 5 bases between. CDR3 size: 13 residues. Germline V gene sequence: CDR1 MDHEN, CDR2 SYDVKM. CDR3 loop: CASSLWEHTEAFF. The CDR3 DNA reads TGTGCCAGCAGTTTATGGGAGCACACTGAAGCTTTCTTT.

The J gene is TRBJ2-7, the V gene TRBV11-3; 12 bases fit TRBD1. The CDR3 is 16 residues long. In germline, CDR1 is SGHNT, CDR2 YENEEA. Trimming cost V 1 base and J 5 bases; bases outside gene matches: 6. The CDR3, as DNA: TGTGCCAGCAGCTTAGTTAGGAGGGACAGGGGGCACGAGCAGTACTTC. Translated, it gives CASSLVRRDRGHEQYF.

This chain uses TRBV3-1 (or the pseudogene TRBV3-2) with TRBJ2-5; 12 bases fit TRBD2. The CDR3 runs to 17 residues. Germline CDR1 LGHDT, CDR2 YNNKEL (reference sequence). The junction had 7 bases not matched to a gene; V was cut back by 1 base and J by 4 bases. The CDR3 region has the DNA TGTGCCAGCAGCCAAGTCCCTAGCGGGAGGGGTCGAGAGACCCAGTACTTC. It yields the protein CASSQVPSGRGRETQYF.

V is TRBV27 and J is TRBJ2-7, with 10 bases identical to TRBD2. The length of the CDR3 is 14 residues. The germline gives CDR1 MNHEY, CDR2 SMNVEV (reference sequence). The V gene end was trimmed by 4 bases and the J gene end by 2 bases; junction bases not matched to a gene: 2. The CDR3 sequence: CASSSTSGAYEQYF. The CDR3 DNA reads TGTGCCAGCAGTTCCACTAGCGGGGCCTACGAGCAGTACTTC.

This clone was observed a few times. The chain has TRBV24-1 and TRBJ2-2; the D gene is possibly TRBD1 (5 bases). Germline V gene sequence: CDR1 KGHDR, CDR2 SFDVKD. The CDR3 contains 15 residues. V lost 1 base to trimming and J lost 1 base, with 6 bases between them. As DNA, the CDR3 is TGTGCCACCAGTGATTTCGGACAGAACACCGGGGAGCTGTTTTTT. Protein product: CATSDFGQNTGELFF.

The chain uses TRBV2 and TRBJ1-6; D gene uncertain. V lost 3 bases and J lost 5, with 8 bases in between. The CDR3 has 14 residues. CDR1 and CDR2 from the germline V gene are SNHLY and FYNNEI. The CDR3, as DNA: TGTGCCAGCAGTGATAATGGCCATAATTCACCCCTCCACTTT. It specifies CASSDNGHNSPLHF.

The rearrangement uses TRBV10-3 and TRBJ2-7; D gene ambiguous. Germline loops: CDR1 ENHRY, CDR2 SYGVKD. V was cut by 3 bases and J by 4 bases, with 7 bases left in between. This CDR3 contains 12 residues. Written as DNA, the CDR3 is TGTGCCATCAGTGATCCCAGGTACGAGCAGTACTTC. It codes for CAISDPRYEQYF.

The chain combines TRBV5-5 with TRBJ1-5; D is undetermined. The CDR3 has 14 residues. Germline V gives CDR1 SGHKS, CDR2 YYEKEE (reference sequence). V was clipped by 0 bases and J by 1 base, with 5 bases between them. The CDR3 spells CASSLGRSNQPQHF. The CDR3, as DNA: TGTGCCAGCAGCTTGGGGCGGAGCAATCAGCCCCAGCATTTT.

V gene TRBV6-5 combines with J gene TRBJ2-5; 10 nucleotides match TRBD2. The CDR3 length is 15 residues. CDR1 and CDR2 (germline): MNHEY, SVGAGI. Unmatched junction bases numbered 8, after V lost 6 bases and J lost 4 bases. CDR3 bases: TGTGCCAGCAGCCCGAAGCGGGAGGGCCGAGAGACCCAGTACTTC. This sequence encodes CASSPKREGRETQYF.

J is TRBJ2-6 and V is TRBV28; either TRBD1 or TRBD2 may fit D (5 bases each). Trimming left V 3 bases short and J 1 base short, with 25 bases between. This CDR3 has 21 residues. The germline gives CDR1 MDHEN, CDR2 SYDVKM. The CDR3 spells CASSFYGAGKTEPSGANVLTF. For the CDR3, the DNA is TGTGCCAGCAGTTTTTACGGGGCGGGTAAGACCGAACCTTCTGGGGCCAACGTCCTGACTTTC.

The chain carries TRBV6-1 and TRBJ2-7; no firm D call. This CDR3 is 15 amino acids long. Trimming cost V 3 bases and J 2 bases, with 14 bases left between them. Germline lookup yields CDR1 MNHNS and CDR2 SASEGT. CDR3: CASSEGPGEAYEQYF. Here the CDR3 DNA reads TGTGCCAGCAGTGAGGGTCCAGGTGAGGCCTACGAGCAGTACTTC.

V is TRBV10-3 and J is TRBJ1-1; 10 bases map to TRBD1. The J segment lost 0 bases and the V segment lost 10 bases, leaving 8 bases of the junction unmatched. Germline V gene data show CDR1 as ENHRY and CDR2 as SYGVKD. This CDR3 contains 15 residues. The CDR3 bases are TGTGCCACCAGAGGGACAGGGGTGATGAACACTGAAGCTTTCTTT. Translating gives CATRGTGVMNTEAFF.

The chain is built from TRBV14 and TRBJ2-5, with TRBD1 matching over 9 bases. Per the germline V gene, CDR1 is SGHDN and CDR2 is FVKESK. The J segment lost 9 bases and the V segment lost 5 bases, leaving 19 bases of the junction unmatched. The CDR3 covers 17 residues. The CDR3 DNA reads TGTGCCAGCAGCTCACAGCCCGGACAGGGGCCGGGTAGGGCCCAGTACTTC. As protein: CASSSQPGQGPGRAQYF.

This clone was recorded once. The rearrangement uses TRBV6-1 and TRBJ1-6; 10 bases line up with TRBD1. The CDR3 has 14 residues. The germline V gene has CDR1 MNHNS and CDR2 SASEGT. The V gene end was trimmed by 1 base and the J gene end by 9 bases; junction bases not matched to a gene: 0. The CDR3 sequence: CASSEGQGASPLHF. CDR3 nucleotides: TGTGCCAGCAGTGAAGGACAGGGGGCTTCACCCCTCCACTTT.

The chain recombines TRBV19 with TRBJ1-6; 9 bases are a match to TRBD1. The V and J ends lost 5 bases and 9 bases, in that order; junction bases with no gene match: 8. The CDR3 runs 15 residues. The germline V gene has CDR1 LNHDA and CDR2 SQIVND (reference sequence). The CDR3 DNA sequence: TGTGCCAGTAGTCTCAACAGGGGGCTGTCTTCACCCCTCCACTTT. Protein: CASSLNRGLSSPLHF.

This chain links TRBV5-1 with TRBJ2-5; perhaps TRBD2 as D (5 bases). The CDR3 has 13 amino acids. V shed 2 bases and J shed 5 bases, with 10 bases lying between them. Germline V gives CDR1 SGHRS, CDR2 YFSETQ. The CDR3 DNA follows: TGCGCCAGCAGCTTTGGAGGCGGGGAGACCCAGTACTTC. Translating it yields CASSFGGGETQYF.

The chain couples TRBV11-2 to TRBJ2-5; 7 nucleotides match TRBD2. V dropped 5 bases and J dropped 5; count of bases not matched to a gene: 8. Germline V gene sequence: CDR1 SGHAT, CDR2 FQNNGV. The CDR3 length is 14 residues. CDR3 region: CASSLQLSGETQYF. CDR3 coding DNA: TGTGCCAGCAGCCTTCAGCTTAGCGGGGAGACCCAGTACTTC.

This chain connects TRBV20-1 to TRBJ2-1; D ambiguous. Germline values: CDR1 DFQATT, CDR2 SNEGSKA (reference sequence). This CDR3 comprises 15 residues. Trimming took off 3 bases at V and 2 bases at J, with 14 bases between the two ends. The CDR3 DNA is TGCAGTGCTAGTGCCCCCCTGGCCCCCTACAATGAGCAGTTCTTC. It translates to CSASAPLAPYNEQFF.

This clone was seen a handful of times. This chain connects TRBV4-3 to TRBJ1-6; a weak D match, TRBD1 (5 bases). The germline V gene encodes CDR1 LGHNA and CDR2 YSLEER. The CDR3 consists of 12 residues. The ends were cut back, 4 bases at V and 10 bases at J, with 8 bases in the middle. Here the CDR3 DNA reads TGCGCCAGCAGCCGTCAGGGATCACCCCTCCACTTT. Encoded protein: CASSRQGSPLHF.

This chain connects TRBV7-6 to TRBJ2-3, with D perhaps assigned TRBD1 or TRBD2 (5 bases each). Germline loops: CDR1 SGHVS, CDR2 FNYEAQ. V lost 1 base and J lost 2, with 13 bases in between. This CDR3 has 16 residues. The CDR3 loop is CASSLGGSGATDTQYF. The CDR3 coding sequence is TGTGCCAGCAGCTTAGGGGGGAGTGGGGCCACAGATACGCAGTATTTT.

The genes are TRBV7-2 and TRBJ2-6, with TRBD1 as a possible D gene (6 bases). V lost 1 base and J lost 2, with 15 bases in between. CDR1 is SGHTA and CDR2 is FQGNSA in the germline V gene. This CDR3 spans 18 amino acids. The CDR3 coding sequence is TGTGCCAGCAGCTTAGGTTCTAGGGGGATCCCTGGGGCCAACGTCCTGACTTTC. This sequence encodes CASSLGSRGIPGANVLTF.

The chain employs TRBV5-1 and TRBJ2-7, with a possible D match to TRBD1 (5 bases). The CDR3 contains 14 residues. V was trimmed by 2 bases and J by 0 bases, leaving 9 bases between them. The germline gives CDR1 SGHRS, CDR2 YFSETQ. The CDR3 bases are TGCGCCAGCAGCTTCCGACAGAACTCCTACGAGCAGTACTTC. Its translation: CASSFRQNSYEQYF.

The count of this clone is one. The rearrangement joins TRBV5-1 to TRBJ2-2; possibly TRBD1 for D (6 bases). Germline loops: CDR1 SGHRS, CDR2 YFSETQ. The ends were cut back, 4 bases at V and 6 bases at J, with 19 bases in the middle. The CDR3 runs to 16 residues. The CDR3 nucleotides read TGCGCCAGCAGCCCACGGACAGACCCCAGGGCCGGGGAGCTGTTTTTT. Amino acid sequence: CASSPRTDPRAGELFF.

J is TRBJ2-6 and V is TRBV6-5; tentatively, D is TRBD2 (7 bases). V lost 8 bases and J 4 bases, leaving 9 bases between the germline ends. Germline V gene sequence: CDR1 MNHEY, CDR2 SVGAGI. This CDR3 is 13 amino acids long. CDR3 amino acids: CASGGGGANVLTF. For the CDR3, the DNA is TGTGCCAGCGGGGGGGGCGGGGCCAACGTCCTGACTTTC.

This chain joins TRBV11-2 and TRBJ2-2, with 13 bases aligning to TRBD2. V shed 4 bases, J shed 0 bases, and the junction held 5 bases outside the gene matches. Germline assignment: CDR1 SGHAT and CDR2 FQNNGV. The CDR3 has 18 amino acids. The CDR3 DNA follows: TGTGCCAGCAGCTCACCGGGACTAGCGGGGTCGAACACCGGGGAGCTGTTTTTT. Translating it yields CASSSPGLAGSNTGELFF.

The chain combines TRBV7-6 with TRBJ2-3; 8 bases line up with TRBD1. The germline CDR1 and CDR2 sequences are SGHVS and FNYEAQ. With 2 bases clipped from V and 2 bases from J, the junction kept 3 bases outside the gene matches. This CDR3 region has 15 residues. CDR3 nucleotide sequence: TGTGCCAGCAGCTTATTGGGACAGGACACAGATACGCAGTATTTT. Its protein is CASSLLGQDTDTQYF.

The chain is built from TRBV5-1 and TRBJ2-1; TRBD2 agrees at 9 bases. The V gene end was trimmed by 8 bases and the J gene end by 2 bases; junction bases not matched to a gene: 5. This CDR3 spans 14 amino acids. Germline CDR1 reads SGHRS; CDR2 reads YFSETQ. This CDR3 is CASRGLAAYNEQFF. In DNA form, the CDR3 reads TGCGCCAGTCGGGGACTAGCTGCCTACAATGAGCAGTTCTTC.

The rearrangement links TRBV7-9 to TRBJ2-2, with 7 nucleotides matching TRBD1. The CDR3 has 15 residues. V was pared by 5 bases and J by 0 bases, with 3 bases of the junction left unmatched. CDR1 SEHNR and CDR2 FQNEAQ come from the germline V gene (reference sequence). As DNA, the CDR3 is TGTGCCAGCAGCGACAGGGTTGCGAACACCGGGGAGCTGTTTTTT. Its protein is CASSDRVANTGELFF.

V gene TRBV7-2 combines with J gene TRBJ2-7; D is unresolved. This CDR3 has 13 residues. Germline lookup yields CDR1 SGHTA and CDR2 FQGNSA. V lost 4 bases and J 7 bases, leaving 14 bases between the germline ends. The CDR3 sequence: CASSSKMGWEQYF. DNA of the CDR3: TGTGCCAGCAGCTCGAAGATGGGCTGGGAGCAGTACTTC.

The rearrangement links TRBV7-8 to TRBJ2-7; 12 positions match TRBD2. Germline V gives CDR1 SGHVS, CDR2 FQNEAQ. V lost 3 bases and J lost 7; bases outside the gene matches: 7. This CDR3 spans 15 amino acids. This CDR3 is CASSFRLAGEREQYF. The CDR3 coding sequence is TGTGCCAGCAGCTTCAGACTAGCGGGAGAGAGGGAGCAGTACTTC.

The gene calls are TRBV19 and TRBJ2-2; 15 bases match TRBD2. CDR3 length equals 18 residues. The germline V gene has CDR1 LNHDA and CDR2 SQIVND (reference sequence). The V segment lost 5 bases and the J segment 4 bases; nucleotides outside the gene matches: 8. CDR3 loop: CASSQNGLAGGVTGELFF. For the CDR3, the DNA is TGTGCCAGTAGTCAAAACGGACTAGCGGGAGGGGTCACCGGGGAGCTGTTTTTT.